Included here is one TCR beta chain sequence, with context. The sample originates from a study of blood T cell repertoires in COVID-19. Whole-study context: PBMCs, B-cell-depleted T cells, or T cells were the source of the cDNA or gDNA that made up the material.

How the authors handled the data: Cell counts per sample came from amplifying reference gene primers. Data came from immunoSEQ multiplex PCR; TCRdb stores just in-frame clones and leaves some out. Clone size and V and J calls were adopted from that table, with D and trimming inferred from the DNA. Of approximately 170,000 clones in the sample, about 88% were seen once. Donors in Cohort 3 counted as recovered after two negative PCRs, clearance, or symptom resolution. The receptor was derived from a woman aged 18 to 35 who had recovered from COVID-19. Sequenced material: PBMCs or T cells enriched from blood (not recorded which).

CDR3 nucleotides: TGTGCCAGCAGCTCGAGCGGGATTTACTATGGCTACACCTTC. Its translation: CASSSSGIYYGYTF. V usage is TRBV5-4 and J usage is TRBJ1-2; no reliable D call. Germline assignment: CDR1 SGHNT and CDR2 YYREEE (reference sequence). Trimming stripped 3 bases from V and 3 bases from J, with 12 bases between. This CDR3 has 14 residues.